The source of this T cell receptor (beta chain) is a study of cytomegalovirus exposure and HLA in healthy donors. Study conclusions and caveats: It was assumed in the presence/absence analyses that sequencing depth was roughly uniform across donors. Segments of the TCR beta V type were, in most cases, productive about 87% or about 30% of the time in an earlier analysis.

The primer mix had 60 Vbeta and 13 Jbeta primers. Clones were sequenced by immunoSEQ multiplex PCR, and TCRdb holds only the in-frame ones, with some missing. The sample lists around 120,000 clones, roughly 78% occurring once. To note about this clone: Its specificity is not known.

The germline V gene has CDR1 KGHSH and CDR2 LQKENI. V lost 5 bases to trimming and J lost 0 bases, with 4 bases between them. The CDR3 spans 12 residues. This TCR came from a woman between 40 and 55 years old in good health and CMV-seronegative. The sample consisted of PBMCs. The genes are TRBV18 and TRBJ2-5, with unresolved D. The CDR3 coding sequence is TGTGCCAGCTCATATAACCAAGAGACCCAGTACTTC. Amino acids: CASSYNQETQYF.